These 19 T cell receptor beta chains came from one sample sequenced in a study of memory CD4+ T cells and cytomegalovirus serostatus. Assay used: immunoSEQ multiplex PCR; TCRdb lists only in-frame clones, some missing. The sample contains over 65,000 clones, less than 90% of which appear only once. The sort gate was single viable CD3+CD4+CD8-CD45RO+ cells for memory CD4+ T cells. Sequenced input: memory CD4+ T cells from blood. The source is an adult in good health and CMV-seronegative.

A note on this clone: At one boundary the junction diverges from the germline segment, which might be a read error. The V gene is TRBV7-7, the J gene TRBJ2-5, with a tentative D call TRBD1 (6 bases). This CDR3 contains 13 residues. The germline CDR1 and CDR2 sequences are SSHAT and FNYEAQ (reference sequence). CDR3 bases: TGTGCTAGCAGCCGGGACACCTTAGAGACCCAGTACTTC. Translating gives CASSRDTLETQYF.

This sequence joins TRBV7-9 and TRBJ1-1; the D is unclear. V lost 1 base and J 5 bases, leaving 11 bases between the germline ends. From germline, CDR1 is SEHNR and CDR2 FQNEAQ (reference sequence). CDR3 length: 14 amino acids. The CDR3 sequence is CASSLVPGDTEAFF. The CDR3 region has the DNA TGTGCCAGCAGCTTAGTCCCCGGGGATACTGAAGCTTTCTTT.

The chain joins TRBV4-1 to TRBJ1-6; D ambiguous. The germline V gene has CDR1 MGHRA and CDR2 YSYEKL. The CDR3 contains 17 residues. Trimming cost V 1 base and J 3 bases, with 13 bases left between them. The CDR3 sequence: CASSQVSYGVYNSPLHF. The CDR3 nucleotides read TGCGCCAGCAGCCAAGTTAGTTACGGGGTCTATAATTCACCCCTCCACTTT.

The chain combines TRBV13 with TRBJ2-3; D not certain. This CDR3 spans 16 amino acids. Germline V gene lookup returns CDR1 PRHDT and CDR2 FYEKMQ (reference sequence). The V end lost 5 bases, the J end lost 2 bases, and 17 bases lay between the germline ends. DNA of the CDR3: TGTGCCAGCAGCCCAGGAGAGGCGCGCCTCACAGATACGCAGTATTTT. The encoded protein is CASSPGEARLTDTQYF.

J is TRBJ1-3 and V is TRBV7-9; the D is unclear. The CDR3 extends over 13 amino acids. Trimming removed 2 bases at V and 4 bases at J, with 6 bases between. Germline V gene lookup returns CDR1 SEHNR and CDR2 FQNEAQ (reference sequence). Written as DNA, the CDR3 is TGTGCCAGCAGCTTAAGACGGGGAAACACCATATATTTT. Amino acids: CASSLRRGNTIYF. The variable domain in full, completed from reference TRBV7-9 and TRBJ1-3, reads DTGVSQNPRHKITKRGQNVTFRCDPISEHNRLYWYRQTLGQGPEFLTYFQNEAQLEKSRLLSDRFSAERPKGSFSTLEIQRTEQGDSAMYLCASSLRRGNTIYFGEGSWLTVV.

This clone was counted a few times. The CDR3 region is CASSTDRGANEKLFF. The CDR3 bases are TGTGCCAGCTCAACAGACAGGGGAGCTAATGAAAAACTGTTTTTT. The V and J genes are TRBV18 and TRBJ1-4; 8 bases align to TRBD1. The CDR3 covers 15 residues. Looked up from germline, CDR1 is KGHSH and CDR2 is LQKENI. Germline trimming cut 5 bases from V and 3 bases from J; bases unmatched to any gene: 5. Drawing the rest from reference TRBV18 and TRBJ1-4, the complete variable domain is NAGVMQNPRHLVRRRGQEARLRCSPMKGHSHVYWYRQLPEEGLKFMVYLQKENIIDESGMPKERFSAEFPKEGPSILRIQQVVRGDSAAYFCASSTDRGANEKLFFGSGTQLSVL.

This clone came up once. This rearrangement joins TRBV19 to TRBJ2-6; the D call may be TRBD1 or TRBD2 (6 bases each). Germline CDR1 LNHDA, CDR2 SQIVND (reference sequence). The CDR3 sequence is 16 residues long. Trimming took 3 bases from V and 4 from J, leaving 13 bases between them. The CDR3 nucleotides read TGTGCCAGTAGTATTTTCGGGGGCGGAGGGGCCAACGTCCTGACTTTC. Its translation: CASSIFGGGGANVLTF.

The V call is TRBV5-1, the J call TRBJ2-7; the match to TRBD1 covers 7 bases. The CDR3 is made up of 16 amino acids. The V and J ends lost 4 bases and 4 bases, in that order; junction bases with no gene match: 14. Germline V gene lookup returns CDR1 SGHRS and CDR2 YFSETQ. The CDR3 loop is CASSLDSDRPFYEQYF. CDR3 bases: TGCGCCAGCAGCCTCGACTCGGACAGGCCCTTTTACGAGCAGTACTTC.

The rearrangement links TRBV15 to TRBJ2-5; a possible D gene is TRBD2 (6 bases). V was clipped by 1 base and J by 1 base, with 10 bases between them. Germline lookup yields CDR1 LNHNV and CDR2 YYDKDF (reference sequence). The CDR3 runs to 15 residues. The CDR3 protein is CATSRGGLTQETQYF. Written as DNA, the CDR3 is TGTGCCACCAGCAGAGGGGGACTGACCCAAGAGACCCAGTACTTC. The variable domain in full, completed from reference TRBV15 and TRBJ2-5, reads DAMVIQNPRYQVTQFGKPVTLSCSQTLNHNVMYWYQQKSSQAPKLLFHYYDKDFNNEADTPDNFQSRRPNTSFCFLDIRSPGLGDTAMYLCATSRGGLTQETQYFGPGTRLLVL.

This chain links TRBV29-1 with TRBJ1-5, with a weak D call TRBD1 (6 bases). The germline V gene encodes CDR1 SQVTM and CDR2 ANQGSEA. This CDR3 has 13 amino acids. The germline V and J ends were trimmed by 4 bases and 7 bases, with 14 bases remaining between them. CDR3 residues: CSVGEGEAQPQHF. The CDR3 nucleotides are TGCAGCGTTGGAGAGGGGGAGGCCCAGCCCCAGCATTTT.

The chain joins TRBV6-4 to TRBJ1-4, with 8 bases that match TRBD1. Trimming cost V 5 bases and J 7 bases; bases outside gene matches: 6. The CDR3 has 14 amino acids. Germline CDR1 reads MRHNA; CDR2 reads SNTAGT. In DNA, the CDR3 is TGTGCCAGCAGTCTGACAGGGGAGTTTGAAAAACTGTTTTTT. Translation gives CASSLTGEFEKLFF.

The chain uses TRBV6-6 and TRBJ1-6; no reliable D call. V lost 7 bases and J lost 4, with 8 bases in between. CDR3 length equals 13 residues. From germline, CDR1 is MNHNY and CDR2 SVGAGI (reference sequence). CDR3 residues: CASKLEYNSPLHF. CDR3 nucleotides: TGTGCCAGCAAATTAGAGTATAATTCACCCCTCCACTTT.

V usage is TRBV5-1 and J usage is TRBJ1-5, with D maybe TRBD1 (6 bases). There are 14 residues in the CDR3. Germline CDR1 is SGHRS and CDR2 is YFSETQ. V was pared by 0 bases and J by 10 bases, with 14 bases between. The CDR3 sequence: CASSLESGGHPQHF. CDR3 in DNA: TGCGCCAGCAGCTTGGAATCGGGGGGGCATCCCCAGCATTTT.

The rearrangement uses TRBV7-9 and TRBJ1-2, with D tentatively TRBD1 (6 bases). Trimming pared 5 bases from V and 6 bases from J, leaving 13 bases between. The CDR3 has 13 amino acids. Germline V gene lookup returns CDR1 SEHNR and CDR2 FQNEAQ (reference sequence). CDR3 residues: CASSPMAGDGYTF. The CDR3 DNA is TGTGCCAGCAGCCCCATGGCAGGGGATGGCTACACCTTC. Together with reference TRBV7-9 and TRBJ1-2, the CDR3 gives the full variable domain: DTGVSQNPRHKITKRGQNVTFRCDPISEHNRLYWYRQTLGQGPEFLTYFQNEAQLEKSRLLSDRFSAERPKGSFSTLEIQRTEQGDSAMYLCASSPMAGDGYTFGSGTRLTVV.

This clone was counted a few times. The rearrangement links TRBV15 to TRBJ1-2; tentatively, D is TRBD1 (5 bases). V lost 0 bases, J lost 7 bases, and 15 bases lay in between. The CDR3 consists of 15 residues. Germline V gene sequence: CDR1 LNHNV, CDR2 YYDKDF (reference sequence). In nucleotides, the CDR3 is TGTGCCACCAGCAGAGATCTGGGGACGGAGGGTGGCTACACCTTC. It is translated as CATSRDLGTEGGYTF.

This rearrangement joins TRBV16 to TRBJ1-6; D is uncertain. The V end was cut by 4 bases, the J end by 5 bases, with 3 bases between. This CDR3 comprises 12 residues. The germline CDR1 and CDR2 sequences are KGHSY and FQNENV. CDR3 in DNA: TGTGCCAGCAGCCCGAATAATTCACCCCTCCACTTT. This sequence encodes CASSPNNSPLHF.

The chain's CDR3 is CASRGQGRNEQFF. CDR3 coding DNA: TGTGCCAGTAGGGGACAGGGGCGAAATGAGCAGTTCTTC. The rearrangement uses TRBV19 and TRBJ2-1, with 10 nucleotides matching TRBD1. V trimming: 6 bases; J trimming: 7 bases; junction bases outside the gene matches: 3. This CDR3 has 13 residues. CDR1 is LNHDA, CDR2 SQIVND, per germline (reference sequence).

The rearrangement links TRBV2 to TRBJ1-5; tentative D call: TRBD1 (6 bases). The CDR3 is 17 amino acids. CDR1 is SNHLY, CDR2 FYNNEI, per germline. Trimming cost V 4 bases and J 0 bases, with 16 bases left between them. This CDR3 reads CASSAGTSITSNQPQHF. The CDR3, as DNA: TGTGCCAGCAGTGCCGGGACATCTATTACTAGCAATCAGCCCCAGCATTTT.

The V and J genes are TRBV5-1 and TRBJ1-1; 7 bases agree with TRBD1. J gave up 9 bases and V 0 bases, and 8 bases lay outside the gene matches. CDR1 is SGHRS, CDR2 YFSETQ, per germline. CDR3 length: 14 residues. In nucleotides, the CDR3 is TGCGCCAGCAGCTTGGAAGTAAGGAGGGGGCAAGCTTTCTTT. As protein: CASSLEVRRGQAFF.